Below, 27 T cell receptor beta chains from the same sample are listed, as sequenced in a study of blood T cell repertoires in COVID-19. TCRdb keeps only in-frame clones here, not all; method: immunoSEQ multiplex PCR. Of roughly 130,000 clones in the sample, about 88% were seen once. Material: peripheral blood. The source of these receptors is a man aged 45-65 years with active COVID-19.

The chain carries TRBV7-2 and TRBJ2-1; 13 bases fit TRBD2. V dropped 5 bases and J dropped 4; count of bases not matched to a gene: 5. Germline lookup yields CDR1 SGHTA and CDR2 FQGNSA. This CDR3 is 16 amino acids long. CDR3 amino acids: CASSQRLAGGYNEQFF. The CDR3 DNA reads as TGTGCCAGCAGCCAGCGACTAGCGGGAGGTTACAATGAGCAGTTCTTC.

This sequence joins TRBV7-9 and TRBJ2-5, with 7 bases identical to TRBD1. J lost 5 bases, V lost 6 bases, and 9 bases had no gene match. This CDR3 spans 14 amino acids. The V gene's germline CDR1 is SEHNR and CDR2 FQNEAQ (reference sequence). Here the CDR3 DNA reads TGTGCCAGCAGGAGCCGAGGGGGCCGGGAGACCCAGTACTTC. Its protein is CASRSRGGRETQYF.

The chain recombines TRBV6-1 with TRBJ1-1; no firm D call. The CDR3 length is 17 residues. Germline V gives CDR1 MNHNS, CDR2 SASEGT. Trimming stripped 1 base from V and 1 base from J, with 16 bases between. The CDR3 DNA follows: TGTGCCAGCAGTGAAGATGTTGGGTTGGCAGGGAACACTGAAGCTTTCTTT. Protein: CASSEDVGLAGNTEAFF.

A remark on this clone: Other DNA sequences in the sample encode the same CDR3. The chain carries TRBV7-3 and TRBJ2-1, with D tentatively TRBD2 (6 bases). V lost 2 bases and J 4 bases, leaving 6 bases between the germline ends. The CDR3 has 13 residues. The germline CDR1 and CDR2 sequences are SGHTA and FQGTGA. The CDR3 region has the DNA TGTGCCAGCAGCTTAGGGACTTACAATGAGCAGTTCTTC. Its protein is CASSLGTYNEQFF.

This clone is labeled medium-sized. This sequence joins TRBV4-1 and TRBJ2-2; 9 bases map to TRBD2. With V trimmed by 4 bases and J by 4 bases, 4 bases remained unmatched. Per the germline V gene, CDR1 is MGHRA and CDR2 is YSYEKL. The CDR3 length is 15 residues. The CDR3 sequence: CASSLAGEITGELFF. CDR3 DNA sequence: TGCGCCAGCAGCCTAGCGGGAGAGATCACCGGGGAGCTGTTTTTT.

The rearrangement links TRBV6-5 to TRBJ1-4, with a weak D call TRBD1 (5 bases). Trimming shortened V by 0 bases and J by 3 bases, and 8 bases separated the two germline ends. This CDR3 is built from 15 residues. Germline values: CDR1 MNHEY, CDR2 SVGAGI. The CDR3 nucleotides read TGTGCCAGCAGTTACTCTTGGGGCCCTAATGAAAAACTGTTTTTT. It is translated as CASSYSWGPNEKLFF.

This chain links TRBV5-6 with TRBJ2-2, with a tentative D call TRBD2 (5 bases). CDR3 size: 12 residues. The germline V gene has CDR1 SGHDT and CDR2 YYEEEE. V shed 4 bases and J shed 4 bases, with 5 bases lying between them. The CDR3 reads CASSTSTGELFF. The CDR3 bases are TGTGCCAGCAGCACTAGCACCGGGGAGCTGTTTTTT.

This clone showed up just once. The chain has TRBV25-1 and TRBJ1-4, with 8 bases aligning to TRBD1. V trimming: 7 bases; J trimming: 1 base; junction bases outside the gene matches: 2. This CDR3 comprises 14 residues. The germline gives CDR1 MGHDK, CDR2 SYGVNS. The CDR3 loop is CASNDRGTNEKLFF. CDR3 sequence (DNA): TGTGCCAGCAACGACAGGGGAACTAATGAAAAACTGTTTTTT.

CDR3 region: CATSATSIALNEQFF. CDR3 sequence (DNA): TGTGCCACCAGTGCCACATCAATAGCTCTCAATGAGCAGTTCTTC. The chain joins TRBV24-1 to TRBJ2-1; no clear D gene. V dropped 5 bases and J dropped 6 bases, with 16 bases sitting between them. The CDR3 totals 15 residues. The germline V gene has CDR1 KGHDR and CDR2 SFDVKD.

V is TRBV5-1 and J is TRBJ1-5, with 9 bases aligning to TRBD1. J lost 0 bases, V lost 4 bases, and 2 bases had no gene match. CDR3 length: 15 amino acids. Germline CDR1 reads SGHRS; CDR2 reads YFSETQ. DNA of the CDR3: TGCGCCAGCAGCGAACAGGGGGCTAGCAATCAGCCCCAGCATTTT. As protein: CASSEQGASNQPQHF.

This CDR3 is CASSPGGGYGYTF. DNA of the CDR3: TGTGCCAGCAGCCCCGGCGGAGGGTATGGCTACACCTTC. V gene TRBV6-6 combines with J gene TRBJ1-2; D not resolved. Germline V lookup: CDR1 MNHNY, CDR2 SVGAGI (reference sequence). This CDR3 region has 13 residues. Trimming removed 6 bases from V and 5 bases from J, with 13 bases in between.

The J gene is TRBJ1-2, the V gene TRBV9; 9 bases agree with TRBD1. Germline-derived CDR1 and CDR2 are SGDLS and YYNGEE. Germline trimming cut 4 bases from V and 6 bases from J; bases unmatched to any gene: 7. This CDR3 spans 14 amino acids. CDR3 in DNA: TGTGCCAGCAGCAGCCGGGACAGGGTCAATGGCTACACCTTC. This sequence encodes CASSSRDRVNGYTF.

V is TRBV5-6 and J is TRBJ1-4; 10 bases match TRBD1. J gave up 7 bases and V 4 bases, and 4 bases lay outside the gene matches. The germline CDR1 and CDR2 sequences are SGHDT and YYEEEE. The CDR3 is 14 amino acids. In DNA, the CDR3 is TGTGCCAGCAGCAAGACAGGGGGCGGTGAAAAACTGTTTTTT. This codes for CASSKTGGGEKLFF. The entire variable domain, with the rest obtained from reference TRBV5-6 and TRBJ1-4, is as follows: DAGVTQSPTHLIKTRGQQVTLRCSPKSGHDTVSWYQQALGQGPQFIFQYYEEEERQRGNFPDRFSGHQFPNYSSELNVNALLLGDSALYLCASSKTGGGEKLFFGSGTQLSVL.

Details on this clone: Compared with germline, one end of the junction differs, possibly owing to a read error. The chain carries TRBV6-2 or TRBV6-3 and TRBJ2-1; a possible D gene is TRBD1 (5 bases). This CDR3 contains 13 residues. In germline, CDR1 is MNHEY, CDR2 SVGEGT. The CDR3 DNA is TGTGCCAGCAGCCCTGACAGACCAGCAGAGCGGTTCTTC. This codes for CASSPDRPAERFF.

This chain connects TRBV15 to TRBJ1-1, with a weak D call TRBD1 (5 bases). The V gene lost 5 bases and the J gene lost 1 base, with 17 bases spanning the gap. This CDR3 has 16 residues. The germline V gene has CDR1 LNHNV and CDR2 YYDKDF (reference sequence). DNA of the CDR3: TGTGCCACCAGCCCGCAACCCCAAACAGGGAACACTGAAGCTTTCTTT. It codes for CATSPQPQTGNTEAFF.

The J gene is TRBJ1-3, the V gene TRBV25-1; D uncertain. Germline loops: CDR1 MGHDK, CDR2 SYGVNS. V was clipped by 3 bases and J by 2 bases, with 5 bases between them. The length of the CDR3 is 13 residues. CDR3 DNA: TGTGCCAGCAGTGACAGCGCTGGAAACACCATATATTTT. Protein sequence: CASSDSAGNTIYF.

The V call is TRBV5-1, the J call TRBJ2-1; tentative D call: TRBD1 (6 bases). Trimming took off 3 bases at V and 8 bases at J, with 21 bases between the two ends. The germline V gene has CDR1 SGHRS and CDR2 YFSETQ. This CDR3 is built from 16 residues. CDR3 residues: CASSSGETGVIHEQFF. In nucleotides, the CDR3 is TGCGCCAGCAGCTCAGGGGAAACAGGTGTAATCCATGAGCAGTTCTTC. The whole variable domain, remainder taken from reference TRBV5-1 and TRBJ2-1, is KAGVTQTPRYLIKTRGQQVTLSCSPISGHRSVSWYQQTPGQGLQFLFEYFSETQRNKGNFPGRFSGRQFSNSRSEMNVSTLELGDSALYLCASSSGETGVIHEQFFGPGTRLTVL.

The J gene is TRBJ2-3, the V gene TRBV20-1; 8 positions agree with TRBD2. The CDR3 covers 19 residues. The V and J ends lost 3 bases and 1 base, in that order; junction bases with no gene match: 18. Germline V CDR1 and CDR2: DFQATT, SNEGSKA (reference sequence). This CDR3 is CSASQPTILAAFGTDTQYF. The CDR3 nucleotides are TGCAGTGCTAGTCAGCCGACGATACTAGCGGCCTTTGGCACAGATACGCAGTATTTT.

This clone has just a few counts. Other DNA variants within this sample encode the same CDR3. J is TRBJ1-1 and V is TRBV5-1, with D unclear. The V end lost 2 bases, the J end lost 1 base, and 6 bases lay between the germline ends. The CDR3 has 13 amino acids. CDR1 is SGHRS and CDR2 is YFSETQ in the germline V gene. The CDR3 here is CASSFEGNTEAFF. CDR3 sequence (DNA): TGCGCCAGCAGCTTTGAGGGGAACACTGAAGCTTTCTTT.

This clone was detected once. The V call is TRBV19, the J call TRBJ2-1, with TRBD1 identical over 10 bases. CDR1 LNHDA and CDR2 SQIVND come from the germline V gene (reference sequence). The CDR3 runs to 15 residues. The trim removed 6 bases at V and 4 bases at J, leaving 6 bases unmatched. Here the CDR3 reads CASSVGGQGYNEQFF. In DNA, the CDR3 is TGTGCCAGTAGCGTCGGGGGACAGGGGTACAATGAGCAGTTCTTC. The variable domain in full, completed from reference TRBV19 and TRBJ2-1, reads DGGITQSPKYLFRKEGQNVTLSCEQNLNHDAMYWYRQDPGQGLRLIYYSQIVNDFQKGDIAEGYSVSREKKESFPLTVTSAQKNPTAFYLCASSVGGQGYNEQFFGPGTRLTVL.

Regarding this clone: At one end the junction does not follow the germline gene, possibly because of a read error. This rearrangement joins TRBV24-1 to TRBJ2-2; 7 bases match TRBD1. CDR1 is KGHDR, CDR2 SFDVKD, per germline. CDR3 length equals 16 residues. CDR3 residues: CATSQGGYWNPGELFF. CDR3 bases: TGTGCCACCAGTCAAGGGGGCTACTGGAACCCCGGGGAGCTGTTTTTT.

The rearrangement links TRBV5-1 to TRBJ2-7; 9 nucleotides line up with TRBD1. CDR3 size: 14 residues. The V and J ends lost 3 bases and 4 bases, in that order; junction bases with no gene match: 5. Germline CDR1 reads SGHRS; CDR2 reads YFSETQ. The CDR3 nucleotides are TGCGCCAGCAGCTACGGGACAGGGACATACGAGCAGTACTTC. Translation gives CASSYGTGTYEQYF. The whole variable domain, remainder taken from reference TRBV5-1 and TRBJ2-7, is KAGVTQTPRYLIKTRGQQVTLSCSPISGHRSVSWYQQTPGQGLQFLFEYFSETQRNKGNFPGRFSGRQFSNSRSEMNVSTLELGDSALYLCASSYGTGTYEQYFGPGTRLTVT.

The rearrangement links TRBV5-1 to TRBJ2-1; TRBD2 matches at 7 bases. The CDR3 has 15 amino acids. The junction had 4 bases not matched to a gene; V was cut back by 0 bases and J by 4 bases. Germline values: CDR1 SGHRS, CDR2 YFSETQ. CDR3 region: CASSLASGTYNEQFF. CDR3 nucleotides: TGCGCCAGCAGCTTGGCCAGCGGGACTTACAATGAGCAGTTCTTC.

The V call is TRBV18, the J call TRBJ1-5; 7 nucleotides align to TRBD1. CDR1 and CDR2 (germline): KGHSH, LQKENI. The CDR3 sequence is 14 residues long. J gave up 5 bases and V 3 bases, and 4 bases lay outside the gene matches. As DNA, the CDR3 is TGTGCCAGCTCACCGGCCAGGGGGGATCAGCCCCAGCATTTT. Its protein product is CASSPARGDQPQHF.

This chain connects TRBV7-6 to TRBJ2-2; 11 nucleotides align to TRBD1. V dropped 5 bases and J dropped 6; count of bases not matched to a gene: 5. Germline V gives CDR1 SGHVS, CDR2 FNYEAQ. This CDR3 has 15 residues. CDR3 loop: CASSKGQGGPGELFF. Written as DNA, the CDR3 is TGTGCCAGCAGCAAGGGACAGGGGGGTCCCGGGGAGCTGTTTTTT.

This clone was detected once. This chain links TRBV5-5 with TRBJ1-4; D possibly corresponds to TRBD1 (6 bases). This CDR3 has 18 amino acids. V lost 5 bases to trimming and J lost 2 bases, with 22 bases between them. Germline values: CDR1 SGHKS, CDR2 YYEKEE (reference sequence). CDR3 in amino acids: CASSQRQVTQLTNEKLFF. As DNA, the CDR3 is TGTGCCAGCAGTCAACGACAGGTTACTCAACTGACTAATGAAAAACTGTTTTTT.

This chain joins TRBV19 and TRBJ2-2; 8 bases line up with TRBD1. This CDR3 contains 19 residues. The germline V gene has CDR1 LNHDA and CDR2 SQIVND (reference sequence). V dropped 3 bases and J dropped 6; count of bases not matched to a gene: 18. The CDR3 DNA reads TGTGCCAGTAGTATGCAGCCTCCAGGGGGCGTATCGCAACCCGGGGAGCTGTTTTTT. It translates to CASSMQPPGGVSQPGELFF.